This TCR beta chain emerged from a study of T cell repertoires in ileal Crohn's disease. Study conclusions and caveats: Active smokers at surgery had more clonal expansions than non-smokers. High-frequency clones were more common in sorted CD8 than CD4 cells.

This CDR3 has 15 amino acids. CDR1 and CDR2 (germline): SGHDT, YYEEEE. V lost 2 bases and J lost 7, with 16 bases in between. There are a few counts of this clone. Its target is unknown. Per sample, 500 to 650 nanograms of biopsy DNA were TCRB immunosequenced. The repertoire was sequenced with immunoSEQ multiplex PCR; TCRdb's copy has only in-frame clones and lacks some. The sample holds under 9,000 clones, 84% seen once. The genes are TRBV5-6 and TRBJ1-5; the D is unclear. The material sequenced was ileal tissue. The sequence derives from an adult with Crohn's disease. As DNA, the CDR3 is TGTGCCAGCAGCTTTGGGCCCACCAGAACGCAGCCCCAGCATTTT. As protein: CASSFGPTRTQPQHF.